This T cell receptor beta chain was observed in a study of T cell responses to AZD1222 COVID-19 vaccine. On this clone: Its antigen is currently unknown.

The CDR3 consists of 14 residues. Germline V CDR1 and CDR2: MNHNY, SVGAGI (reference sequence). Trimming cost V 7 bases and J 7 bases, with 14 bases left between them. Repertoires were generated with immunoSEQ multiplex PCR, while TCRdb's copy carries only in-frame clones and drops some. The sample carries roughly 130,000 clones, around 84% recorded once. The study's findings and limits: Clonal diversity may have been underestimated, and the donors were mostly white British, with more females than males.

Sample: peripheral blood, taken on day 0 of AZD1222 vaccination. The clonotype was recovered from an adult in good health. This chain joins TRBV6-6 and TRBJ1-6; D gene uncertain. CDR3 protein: CASNPDGGNSPLHF. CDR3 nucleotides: TGTGCCAGCAATCCGGACGGAGGGAATTCACCCCTCCACTTT.